These 15 T cell receptor beta chains came from one sample sequenced in a study of T cell repertoires in cytomegalovirus infection. TCRdb analysed the reads with MiXCR anew, one entry per CDR3 protein. The table records 150,000 to 200,000 distinct CDR3 sequences, about 22% of them present only once. For these receptors, no antigen is known. The specimen was CD8+ T cells from cultured PBMCs, collected from culture after CMV antigen stimulation. The source of these receptors is a human donor in good health (CMV status not recorded). Some clones in this sample may be carry-over from other donors' samples.

This clonotype occurred a few times. The chain links TRBV20-1 to TRBJ2-1, with 9 bases identical to TRBD2. The CDR3 has 16 amino acids. The V gene end was trimmed by 0 bases and the J gene end by 7 bases; junction bases not matched to a gene: 10. Germline CDR1 DFQATT, CDR2 SNEGSKA (reference sequence). The CDR3 spells CSARDQVAGANNEQFF. The DNA for the CDR3 is TGCAGTGCTAGAGATCAGGTAGCGGGGGCTAATAATGAGCAGTTCTTC.

This chain uses TRBV4-2 with TRBJ1-5; possible D gene TRBD1, 5 bases. Germline values: CDR1 LGHNA, CDR2 YNFKEQ. The CDR3 consists of 15 residues. The V end was cut by 4 bases, the J end by 3 bases, with 13 bases between. This CDR3 reads CASSPRRQSNQPQHF. The CDR3 nucleotides are TGTGCCAGCAGCCCCCGGAGACAGTCCAATCAGCCCCAGCATTTT.

The table lists this clonotype with a few counts. The DNA for the CDR3 is TGTGCCAGCAGGACGGCAGGGCACCCGGAGACCCAGTACTTC. This codes for CASRTAGHPETQYF. V gene TRBV6-1 combines with J gene TRBJ2-5; possibly TRBD1 for D (5 bases). CDR3 length: 14 residues. The V gene lost 6 bases and the J gene lost 5 bases, with 16 bases spanning the gap. Looked up from germline, CDR1 is MNHNS and CDR2 is SASEGT.

This clonotype has only one observation. This chain joins TRBV11-3 and TRBJ2-1; D may match TRBD1 or TRBD2 (6 bases each). The V end lost 5 bases, the J end lost 8 bases, and 10 bases lay between the germline ends. The CDR3 contains 12 residues. CDR1 is SGHNT and CDR2 is YENEEA in the germline V gene. The CDR3 is CASSPGGHEQFF. CDR3 coding DNA: TGTGCCAGCAGCCCCGGGGGCCATGAGCAGTTCTTC.

The chain is built from TRBV10-3 and TRBJ1-6, with D possibly matching TRBD1 (5 bases). The V end lost 2 bases, the J end lost 5 bases, and 13 bases lay between the germline ends. This CDR3 comprises 16 residues. Germline V gene lookup returns CDR1 ENHRY and CDR2 SYGVKD. CDR3 DNA: TGTGCCATCAGTGAGGATTGGGTACAGGATAATTCACCCCTCCACTTT. This codes for CAISEDWVQDNSPLHF.

This clonotype has more than one count but fewer than ten. The V gene is TRBV12-3 or TRBV12-4, the J gene TRBJ2-4; D may match TRBD1 or TRBD2 (6 bases each). V lost 6 bases and J 1 base, leaving 13 bases between the germline ends. The CDR3 is made up of 15 amino acids. In DNA, the CDR3 is TGTGCCAGCAGCCGAGGGGGGAGTGCCAAAAACATTCAGTACTTC. As protein: CASSRGGSAKNIQYF.

The chain recombines TRBV10-3 with TRBJ2-7; D tentatively fits TRBD1 or TRBD2 (5 bases each). The CDR3 loop spans 15 amino acids. Looked up from germline, CDR1 is ENHRY and CDR2 is SYGVKD. The CDR3 DNA reads TGTGCGTCGGCCGGGGCCGGTCCTCGGGGCTACGAGCAGTACTTC. Translation gives CASAGAGPRGYEQYF.

This clonotype has only a few counts. J is TRBJ1-5 and V is TRBV7-9; a possible D gene is TRBD1 (5 bases). V was shortened by 2 bases and J by 0 bases, with 8 bases between the two germline ends. The CDR3 sequence is 15 residues long. CDR1 and CDR2 from the germline V gene are SEHNR and FQNEAQ (reference sequence). For the CDR3, the DNA is TGTGCCAGCAGCTTATGGGACGGTAGCAATCAGCCCCAGCATTTT. Its protein product is CASSLWDGSNQPQHF.

This clonotype was picked up a small number of times. The chain has TRBV6-9 and TRBJ1-1; 10 bases are a match to TRBD1. The germline V gene encodes CDR1 MNHGY and CDR2 SVAAGI. V trimming: 6 bases; J trimming: 6 bases; junction bases outside the gene matches: 7. The CDR3 is 14 amino acids. The CDR3 loop is CASSRTGGKSEAFF. CDR3 DNA sequence: TGTGCCAGCAGCCGGACAGGGGGAAAGTCTGAAGCTTTCTTT.

This clonotype rates as medium-sized. The chain couples TRBV6-1 to TRBJ1-5, with TRBD1 matching 9 bases. There are 15 residues in the CDR3. In germline, CDR1 is MNHNS, CDR2 SASEGT. J was trimmed by 4 bases and V by 5 bases; bases with no gene match: 6. The CDR3 DNA follows: TGTGCCAGCAGTCCGATTGACAGGGGGAATCAGCCCCAGCATTTT. Translated, it gives CASSPIDRGNQPQHF.

The chain combines TRBV27 with TRBJ1-5, with D tentatively TRBD1 (5 bases). Trimming shortened V by 5 bases and J by 2 bases, and 10 bases separated the two germline ends. The CDR3 loop spans 14 amino acids. Germline loops: CDR1 MNHEY, CDR2 SMNVEV (reference sequence). CDR3 in DNA: TGTGCCAGCAGTGTGGGACTCGGCAATCAGCCCCAGCATTTT. It translates to CASSVGLGNQPQHF.

The sample holds many counts of this clonotype. The chain couples TRBV10-3 to TRBJ2-2; possibly TRBD1 for D (6 bases). Trimming took 8 bases from V and 0 from J, leaving 10 bases between them. The CDR3 runs to 14 residues. CDR1 and CDR2 from the germline V gene are ENHRY and SYGVKD. CDR3 bases: TGTGCCATCCCCGGGACACCGAACACCGGGGAGCTGTTTTTT. Protein: CAIPGTPNTGELFF.

This clonotype was found a few times. This rearrangement joins TRBV4-1 to TRBJ2-2; weak D call: TRBD1 (5 bases). Trimming removed 3 bases at V and 7 bases at J, with 12 bases between. This CDR3 comprises 14 residues. Germline assignment: CDR1 MGHRA and CDR2 YSYEKL. The CDR3 coding sequence is TGCGCCAGCAGCCAGGACCAGGGCGGCGGGGAGCTGTTTTTT. It encodes CASSQDQGGGELFF.

This clonotype showed up just a few times. J is TRBJ2-7 and V is TRBV5-1; 10 bases fit TRBD1. Germline V CDR1 and CDR2: SGHRS, YFSETQ. Trimming took 4 bases from V and 1 from J; bases not matched to a gene: 5. CDR3 length: 15 residues. The chain's CDR3 is CASSGAGQGSYEQYF. DNA of the CDR3: TGCGCCAGCAGCGGAGCGGGACAGGGGTCCTACGAGCAGTACTTC.

This clonotype was seen more than once but under ten times. The V and J genes are TRBV6-5 and TRBJ2-1; 9 bases agree with TRBD1. The V gene end was trimmed by 7 bases and the J gene end by 7 bases; junction bases not matched to a gene: 8. The CDR3 length is 14 residues. Germline V CDR1 and CDR2: MNHEY, SVGAGI. DNA of the CDR3: TGTGCCAGCAAAGTGACAGGGGGTTGGAATGAGCAGTTCTTC. This sequence encodes CASKVTGGWNEQFF.